Sequencing of this TCR beta chain was carried out in a study of CD8 T cells in ankylosing spondylitis. Study conclusions and caveats: Among TCR beta sequences, a motif of roughly 8 highly homologous variants appeared characteristic of ankylosing spondylitis blood. Reportedly, matched ankylosing spondylitis synovial fluid was significantly enriched for disease-linked clones.

This clonotype was counted only a few times. Its antigen is unknown. TCRdb reanalysed the 5' RACE reads using MiXCR and keeps one entry per CDR3 protein. The sample consists of about 360,000 distinct CDR3 sequences, 20% to 25% of them appearing once. V was shortened by 5 bases and J by 3 bases, with 10 bases between the two germline ends. Germline loops: CDR1 WNHNN, CDR2 SYGVQD (reference sequence). This CDR3 region has 14 residues. The chain carries TRBV10-1 and TRBJ2-2; the D gene is possibly TRBD2 (5 bases). This receptor was identified in a male donor with ankylosing spondylitis or in good health (not recorded which). The specimen was blood, either unsorted or a sorted T cell fraction (not recorded which). The CDR3 loop is CASSTGMYTGELFF. The CDR3 nucleotides read TGCGCCAGCAGTACCGGGATGTACACCGGGGAGCTGTTTTTT.